These 19 T cell receptor beta chains were sequenced from one sample in a study of breast tumors, draining lymph nodes, adjacent tissues. One entry per CDR3 protein, called by TCRdb with MiXCR from the multiplex PCR reads. The sample shows some 250,000 distinct CDR3 sequences, 30% to 35% of them seen only once. Samples came from axillary lymph nodes draining the breast cancer. What was sequenced was axillary lymph node tissue. The receptors come from a female donor with breast cancer. Some clones in this sample may be carry-over from other donors' samples.

As concerns this clonotype: A much larger clone lies one base from this, so it may be a read error. The V and J genes are TRBV20-1 and TRBJ2-7; 8 bases map to TRBD2. Trimming removed 2 bases from V and 6 bases from J; junction bases left unmatched: 9. This CDR3 has 14 amino acids. Germline CDR1 and CDR2: DFQATT and SNEGSKA (reference sequence). The CDR3 here is CSARTGTRSSEQYF. The CDR3 region has the DNA TGCAGTGCTAGAACCGGGACTAGGAGCTCCGAGCAGTACTTC.

The chain employs TRBV9 and TRBJ1-6; 9 bases fit TRBD1. This CDR3 is 13 amino acids long. The germline V gene encodes CDR1 SGDLS and CDR2 YYNGEE. For the CDR3, the DNA is TGTGCTAGCCCGGACAGGGGTTATTCACCCCTCCACTTT. It yields the protein CASPDRGYSPLHF.

This clonotype showed up many times. The chain joins TRBV11-2 to TRBJ2-1; D perhaps matches TRBD2 (6 bases). Germline assignment: CDR1 SGHAT and CDR2 FQNNGV. With 1 base removed from V and 0 bases from J, the gap between germline ends came to 7 bases. The CDR3 sequence is 15 residues long. CDR3 protein: CASSLGDFSYNEQFF. The CDR3 DNA reads TGTGCCAGCAGCTTAGGGGACTTCTCCTACAATGAGCAGTTCTTC. Based on the CDR3 plus reference TRBV11-2 and TRBJ2-1, the full variable domain is EAGVAQSPRYKIIEKRQSVAFWCNPISGHATLYWYQQILGQGPKLLIQFQNNGVVDDSQLPKDRFSAERLKGVDSTLKIQPAKLEDSAVYLCASSLGDFSYNEQFFGPGTRLTVL.

With respect to this clonotype: A much larger clone differs from this one at a single base, so this may be a read error. The rearrangement joins TRBV6-6 to TRBJ2-7; tentative D call: TRBD2 (6 bases). Germline-derived CDR1 and CDR2 are MNHNY and SVGAGI (reference sequence). The length of the CDR3 is 13 residues. V lost 7 bases, J lost 3 bases, and 13 bases lay in between. The CDR3 DNA is TGTGCCAGCAACGGGGGATTAGACTACGAGCAGTACTTC. This sequence encodes CASNGGLDYEQYF.

This clonotype was observed at least ten times. The rearrangement uses TRBV5-1 and TRBJ2-5, with D possibly TRBD2 on 5 matching bases. The CDR3 contains 15 residues. V was clipped by 0 bases and J by 5 bases, with 14 bases between them. The germline gives CDR1 SGHRS, CDR2 YFSETQ. The CDR3 DNA is TGCGCCAGCAGCTTGGAGCCGGGAACGGGGGAGACCCAGTACTTC. It yields the protein CASSLEPGTGETQYF. Looking up the rest from reference TRBV5-1 and TRBJ2-5 gives the full variable domain: KAGVTQTPRYLIKTRGQQVTLSCSPISGHRSVSWYQQTPGQGLQFLFEYFSETQRNKGNFPGRFSGRQFSNSRSEMNVSTLELGDSALYLCASSLEPGTGETQYFGPGTRLLVL.

This clonotype was detected ten times or more. V is TRBV19 and J is TRBJ2-3; TRBD1 aligns across 7 bases. This CDR3 is built from 15 residues. The trim removed 5 bases at V and 0 bases at J, leaving 5 bases unmatched. CDR1 is LNHDA, CDR2 SQIVND, per germline (reference sequence). CDR3 region: CASSVGQHSTDTQYF. The CDR3, as DNA: TGTGCCAGTAGTGTGGGACAGCATAGCACAGATACGCAGTATTTT. Complete variable domain (other parts from reference TRBV19 and TRBJ2-3): DGGITQSPKYLFRKEGQNVTLSCEQNLNHDAMYWYRQDPGQGLRLIYYSQIVNDFQKGDIAEGYSVSREKKESFPLTVTSAQKNPTAFYLCASSVGQHSTDTQYFGPGTRLTVL.

As concerns this clonotype: One base away lies a much larger clone, so this may be a sequencing read error. In this CDR3 the conserved last residue, phenylalanine or tryptophan, is missing, so a read error is likely. The chain couples TRBV3-1 to TRBJ1-5; D is unclear. In germline, CDR1 is LGHDT, CDR2 YNNKEL (reference sequence). The ends were cut back, 0 bases at V and 6 bases at J, with 12 bases in the middle. The CDR3 spans 15 residues. CDR3: CASSQDSGYGQPQHL. The CDR3 nucleotides are TGTGCCAGCAGCCAAGATTCGGGGTATGGTCAGCCCCAGCATCTT.

This clonotype was seen once. A read error may account for a junction end that differs from germline. The rearrangement uses TRBV3-1 and TRBJ1-4, with TRBD1 matching 9 bases. The germline gives CDR1 LGHDT, CDR2 YNNKEL (reference sequence). The CDR3 runs to 13 residues. CDR3 nucleotides: TGTGCCAGCGGCCAAGGGACAGGGTACGGCCTGTTTTTT. It encodes CASGQGTGYGLFF.

This clonotype was picked up many times. This rearrangement joins TRBV6-1 to TRBJ1-2, with a tentative D call TRBD1 (5 bases). V lost 2 bases and J lost 8, with 12 bases in between. Germline-derived CDR1 and CDR2 are MNHNS and SASEGT. This CDR3 spans 13 amino acids. Written as DNA, the CDR3 is TGTGCCAGCAGTGAAAGCGGAGGGGTCGGCTACACCTTC. Translated: CASSESGGVGYTF.

The chain couples TRBV11-2 to TRBJ1-4; 11 nucleotides agree with TRBD2. The end of the DNA is better explained by TRBJ2-3, so the J call may be wrong. The CDR3 has 17 residues. CDR1 is SGHAT, CDR2 FQNNGV, per germline. CDR3 in DNA: TGTGCCAGCAGCCTCCCTGGACTAGCGGGCGTTACAGATACGCAGTATTTT. Translation gives CASSLPGLAGVTDTQYF.

This clonotype was counted ten times or more. The chain links TRBV11-2 to TRBJ2-7; TRBD2 aligns across 10 bases. This CDR3 is built from 14 residues. Germline CDR1 is SGHAT and CDR2 is FQNNGV. Germline trimming cut 5 bases from V and 6 bases from J; bases unmatched to any gene: 7. CDR3 loop: CASSAKAGGPEQYF. In nucleotides, the CDR3 is TGTGCCAGCAGCGCCAAAGCGGGAGGGCCCGAGCAGTACTTC. Variable domain in full (rest from reference TRBV11-2 and TRBJ2-7): EAGVAQSPRYKIIEKRQSVAFWCNPISGHATLYWYQQILGQGPKLLIQFQNNGVVDDSQLPKDRFSAERLKGVDSTLKIQPAKLEDSAVYLCASSAKAGGPEQYFGPGTRLTVT.

This clonotype was seen repeatedly, ten times or more. The chain carries TRBV10-3 and TRBJ2-1; 7 bases line up with TRBD1. V lost 7 bases, J lost 4 bases, and 1 base stayed unmatched. This CDR3 spans 12 amino acids. In germline, CDR1 is ENHRY, CDR2 SYGVKD. DNA of the CDR3: TGTGCCATCACACAGGGGTACAATGAGCAGTTCTTC. Translation gives CAITQGYNEQFF.

This clonotype was seen at least ten times. The chain employs TRBV7-9 and TRBJ2-7; either TRBD1 or TRBD2 may supply D (5 bases each). V was clipped by 1 base and J by 2 bases, with 15 bases between them. Germline lookup yields CDR1 SEHNR and CDR2 FQNEAQ (reference sequence). The CDR3 has 16 amino acids. In nucleotides, the CDR3 is TGTGCCAGCAGCTTAGGGTGGGGGTTATCTGCCTACGAGCAGTACTTC. Its protein product is CASSLGWGLSAYEQYF.

This chain links TRBV19 with TRBJ1-5; 7 bases align to TRBD1. The CDR3 loop spans 15 amino acids. From germline, CDR1 is LNHDA and CDR2 SQIVND (reference sequence). The trim removed 5 bases at V and 2 bases at J, leaving 6 bases unmatched. Here the CDR3 DNA reads TGTGCCAGTAGTGCGCAGACAGGGCGCAATCAGCCCCAGCATTTT. Encoded protein: CASSAQTGRNQPQHF. Drawing the rest from reference TRBV19 and TRBJ1-5, the complete variable domain is DGGITQSPKYLFRKEGQNVTLSCEQNLNHDAMYWYRQDPGQGLRLIYYSQIVNDFQKGDIAEGYSVSREKKESFPLTVTSAQKNPTAFYLCASSAQTGRNQPQHFGDGTRLSIL.

In its sample, this clonotype was seen a few times. A much larger clone differs from this one at a single base, so this may be a read error. The CDR3 ends on some other residue instead of the conserved phenylalanine or tryptophan, so this is likely a read error. This chain connects TRBV9 to TRBJ2-1; D possibly corresponds to TRBD2 (5 bases). The CDR3 runs to 13 residues. Trimming cost V 3 bases and J 8 bases, with 12 bases left between them. Per germline, CDR1 SGDLS and CDR2 YYNGEE. CDR3 coding DNA: TGTGCCAGCAGCGGAGTGGGAGAGGATGAGCAGTTCTCC. Translating it yields CASSGVGEDEQFS.

With regard to this clonotype: This may come from a read error, since a much larger clone is one base off. This chain links TRBV7-3 with TRBJ2-5; perhaps TRBD2 as D (6 bases). Deletions cut 5 bases from V and 7 bases from J, with 14 bases between. Germline CDR1 reads SGHTA; CDR2 reads FQGTGA. The CDR3 has 13 residues. DNA of the CDR3: TGTGCCAGCAGCCCAATGGGAGGAGGGACCCAGTACTTC. This sequence encodes CASSPMGGGTQYF.

This clonotype was detected ten times or more. The chain uses TRBV5-1 and TRBJ2-3, with D hard to call. Germline CDR1 is SGHRS and CDR2 is YFSETQ. V lost 0 bases to trimming and J lost 6 bases, with 11 bases between them. This CDR3 contains 14 residues. This chain's CDR3 is CASSLVSLYDTQYF. The CDR3 nucleotides are TGCGCCAGCAGCTTGGTGTCGCTTTACGATACGCAGTATTTT.

The rearrangement uses TRBV5-6 and TRBJ2-7; tentative D call: TRBD2 (5 bases). Trimming removed 5 bases from V and 0 bases from J, with 18 bases in between. This CDR3 is built from 16 residues. Germline V gives CDR1 SGHDT, CDR2 YYEEEE. The CDR3 sequence: CASSFQAAGYSYEQYF. CDR3 in DNA: TGTGCCAGCAGTTTTCAAGCGGCGGGCTACTCCTACGAGCAGTACTTC.

This clonotype appeared many times. V and J are TRBV10-3 and TRBJ2-2, with a tentative D call TRBD1 (6 bases). The germline V gene encodes CDR1 ENHRY and CDR2 SYGVKD. The length of the CDR3 is 14 residues. The germline V and J ends were trimmed by 7 bases and 7 bases, with 16 bases remaining between them. CDR3 loop: CAINPRQVGGELFF. The CDR3 region has the DNA TGTGCCATCAATCCTAGACAGGTCGGCGGGGAGCTGTTTTTT.